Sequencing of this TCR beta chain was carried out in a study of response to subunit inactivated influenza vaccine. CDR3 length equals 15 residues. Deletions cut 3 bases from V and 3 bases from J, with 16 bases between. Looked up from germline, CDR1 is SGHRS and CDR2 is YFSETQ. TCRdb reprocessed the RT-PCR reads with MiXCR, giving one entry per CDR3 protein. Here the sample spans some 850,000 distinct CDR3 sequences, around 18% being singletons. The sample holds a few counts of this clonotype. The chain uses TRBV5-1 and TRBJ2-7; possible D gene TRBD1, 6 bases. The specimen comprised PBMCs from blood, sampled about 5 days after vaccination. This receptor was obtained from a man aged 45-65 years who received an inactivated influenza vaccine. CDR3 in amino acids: CASSYLDSRSYEQYF. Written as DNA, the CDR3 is TGCGCCAGCAGCTACCTGGACAGCCGAAGCTACGAGCAGTACTTC.